This T cell receptor beta chain originates from a study of shared clonotypes between healthy human individuals. Clones were read by immunoSEQ multiplex PCR, and TCRdb kept only the in-frame ones, dropping some. Among more than 550,000 clones, 80% to 95% were seen once, and the ten largest hold about a third. The CDR3 consists of 15 residues. V trimming: 0 bases; J trimming: 2 bases; junction bases outside the gene matches: 2. Looked up from germline, CDR1 is MNHNY and CDR2 is SVGAGI (reference sequence). This TCR came from a man aged 18 to 35 in good health. Some clones in this sample may be carry-over from other donors' samples. The chain uses TRBV6-6 and TRBJ2-5; 8 nucleotides align to TRBD2. Specimen: memory CD8+ T cells from PBMCs. Subset given: CD45RO+ cells pooled with CCR7-negative TemRA cells. The CDR3, as DNA: TGTGCCAGCAGTTACTCCGGGGGGGCACAAGAGACCCAGTACTTC. This sequence encodes CASSYSGGAQETQYF.